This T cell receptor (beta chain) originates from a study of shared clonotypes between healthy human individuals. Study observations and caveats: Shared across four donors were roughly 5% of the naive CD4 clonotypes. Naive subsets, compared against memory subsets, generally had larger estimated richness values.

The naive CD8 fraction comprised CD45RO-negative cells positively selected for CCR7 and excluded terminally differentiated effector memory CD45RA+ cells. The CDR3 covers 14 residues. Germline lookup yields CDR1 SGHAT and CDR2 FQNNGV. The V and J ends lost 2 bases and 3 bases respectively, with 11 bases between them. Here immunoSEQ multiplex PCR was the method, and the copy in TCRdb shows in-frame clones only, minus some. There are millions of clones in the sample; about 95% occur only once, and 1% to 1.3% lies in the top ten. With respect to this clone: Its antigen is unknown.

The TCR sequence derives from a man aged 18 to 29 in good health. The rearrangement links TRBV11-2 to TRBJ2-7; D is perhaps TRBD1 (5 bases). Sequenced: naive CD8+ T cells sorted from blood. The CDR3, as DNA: TGTGCCAGCAGCTTAATACGGACAAACTACGAGCAGTACTTC. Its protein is CASSLIRTNYEQYF.